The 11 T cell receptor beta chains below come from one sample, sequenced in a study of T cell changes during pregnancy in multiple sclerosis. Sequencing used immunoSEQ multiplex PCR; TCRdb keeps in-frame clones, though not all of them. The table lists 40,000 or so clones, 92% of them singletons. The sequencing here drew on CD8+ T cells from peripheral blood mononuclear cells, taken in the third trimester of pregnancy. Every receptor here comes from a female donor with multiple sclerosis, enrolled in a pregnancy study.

The CDR3 DNA reads TGTGCCAGCAGTCAAACGACAGGAAACTCCTACGAGCAGTACTTC. This translates into CASSQTTGNSYEQYF. The chain joins TRBV27 to TRBJ2-7; D is possibly TRBD1 (6 bases). Trimming shortened V by 5 bases and J by 0 bases, and 14 bases separated the two germline ends. This CDR3 comprises 15 residues. Per the germline V gene, CDR1 is MNHEY and CDR2 is SMNVEV (reference sequence).

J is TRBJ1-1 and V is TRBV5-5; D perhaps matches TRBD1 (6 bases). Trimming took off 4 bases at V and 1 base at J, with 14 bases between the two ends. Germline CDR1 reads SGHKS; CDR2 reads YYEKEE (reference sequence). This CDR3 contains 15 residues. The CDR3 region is CASSGTDRPNTEAFF. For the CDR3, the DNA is TGTGCCAGCAGCGGGACGGACAGACCGAACACTGAAGCTTTCTTT.

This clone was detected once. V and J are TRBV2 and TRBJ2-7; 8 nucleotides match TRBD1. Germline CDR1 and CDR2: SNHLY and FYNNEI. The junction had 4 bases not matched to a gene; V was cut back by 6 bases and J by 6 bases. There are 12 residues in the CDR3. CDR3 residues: CASSPDRGEQYF. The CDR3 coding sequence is TGTGCCAGCAGCCCTGACAGGGGCGAGCAGTACTTC.

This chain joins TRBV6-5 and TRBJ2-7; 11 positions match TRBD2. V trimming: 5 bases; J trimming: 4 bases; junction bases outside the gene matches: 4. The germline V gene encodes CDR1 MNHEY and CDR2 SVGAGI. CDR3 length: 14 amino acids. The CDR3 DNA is TGTGCCAGCAGTGGGACTAGCGGAGCTTACGAGCAGTACTTC. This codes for CASSGTSGAYEQYF.

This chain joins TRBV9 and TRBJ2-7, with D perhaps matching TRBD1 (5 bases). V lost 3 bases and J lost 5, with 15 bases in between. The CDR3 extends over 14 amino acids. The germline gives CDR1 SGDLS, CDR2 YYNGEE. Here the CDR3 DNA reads TGTGCCAGCAGCGAGAGCCAGGGAAAGGACGAGCAGTACTTC. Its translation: CASSESQGKDEQYF.

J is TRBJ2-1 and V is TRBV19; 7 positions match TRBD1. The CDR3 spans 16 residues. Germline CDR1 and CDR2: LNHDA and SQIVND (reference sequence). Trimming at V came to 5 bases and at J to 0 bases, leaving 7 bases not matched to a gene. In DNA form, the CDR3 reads TGTGCCAGTAGTTTGTGGGACAGCAGCTCCTACAATGAGCAGTTCTTC. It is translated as CASSLWDSSSYNEQFF.

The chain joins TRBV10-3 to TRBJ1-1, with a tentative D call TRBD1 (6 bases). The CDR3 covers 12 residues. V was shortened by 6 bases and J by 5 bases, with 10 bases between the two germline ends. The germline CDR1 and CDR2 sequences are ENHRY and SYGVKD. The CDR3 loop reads CAISQGSTEAFF. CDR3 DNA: TGTGCCATCAGCCAGGGGAGTACTGAAGCTTTCTTT.

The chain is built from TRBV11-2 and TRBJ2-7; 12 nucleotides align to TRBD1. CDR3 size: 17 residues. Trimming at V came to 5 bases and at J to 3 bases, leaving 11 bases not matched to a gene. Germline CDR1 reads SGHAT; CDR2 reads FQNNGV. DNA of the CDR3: TGTGCCAGCAGCCCAACCGGGACAGGGGGCCACTACTACGAGCAGTACTTC. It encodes CASSPTGTGGHYYEQYF.

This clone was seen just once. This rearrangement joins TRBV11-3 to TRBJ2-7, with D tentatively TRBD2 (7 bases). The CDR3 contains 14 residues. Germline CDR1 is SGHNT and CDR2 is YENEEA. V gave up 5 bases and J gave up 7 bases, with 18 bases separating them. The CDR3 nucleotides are TGTGCCAGCAGCCCTCGTGGCAGGGGAGGGGAGCAGTACTTC. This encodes CASSPRGRGGEQYF.

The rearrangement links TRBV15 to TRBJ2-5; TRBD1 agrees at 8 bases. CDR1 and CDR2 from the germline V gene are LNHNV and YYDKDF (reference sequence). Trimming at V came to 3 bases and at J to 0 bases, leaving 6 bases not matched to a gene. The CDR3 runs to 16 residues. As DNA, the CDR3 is TGTGCCACCAGCAGGGACAGGGAATTCGACCAAGAGACCCAGTACTTC. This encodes CATSRDREFDQETQYF.

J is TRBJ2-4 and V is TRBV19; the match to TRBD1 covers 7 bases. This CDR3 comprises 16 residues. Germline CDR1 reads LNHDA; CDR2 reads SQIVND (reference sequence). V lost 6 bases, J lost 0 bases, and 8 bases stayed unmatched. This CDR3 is CASSMTGNLAKNIQYF. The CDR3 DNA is TGTGCCAGTAGCATGACAGGGAATCTAGCCAAAAACATTCAGTACTTC.